This TCR beta chain was sequenced for a study of blood T cell repertoires in COVID-19. The wider study: T cells, B-cell-depleted T cells, or PBMCs supplied cDNA or gDNA.

Trimming removed 5 bases from V and 3 bases from J, with 13 bases in between. This CDR3 spans 14 amino acids. CDR1 SQVTM and CDR2 ANQGSEA come from the germline V gene. In the original processing: Estimation of nucleated cell counts relied on the amplification of reference gene primers. The repertoire was sequenced with immunoSEQ multiplex PCR; TCRdb's copy has only in-frame clones and lacks some. V and J calls and clone size come straight from that table; D and trimming were deduced from the DNA. The table shows under 200,000 clones, with about 80% occurring only once. What was sequenced was peripheral blood. The TCR sequence derives from a human donor with acute or convalescent COVID-19. The donor label of this sample is uncertain. This chain uses TRBV29-1 with TRBJ1-4; D is undetermined. CDR3 nucleotides: TGCAGCGTTCAGCAAGCGCGTGCTAATGAAAAACTGTTTTTT. This encodes CSVQQARANEKLFF.